This T cell receptor beta chain was retrieved from a study of Graves' ophthalmopathy and Graves' hyperthyroidism. The germline V gene encodes CDR1 SGHVS and CDR2 FQNEAQ. The junction had 13 bases not matched to a gene; V was cut back by 3 bases and J by 0 bases. The CDR3 sequence is 18 residues long. Researchers took RNA transcripts and amplified TCR beta CDR3 regions from them. RT-PCR was first run with HTBI primers, then multiplex PCR in a second round. TCRdb called the multiplex PCR reads again in MiXCR, with one record for every CDR3 protein. Seen here are hundreds of thousands of distinct CDR3 sequences, roughly an eighth observed once, and the top ten hold over 7.5%. A word on this clonotype: Its antigen remains unidentified.

Study-wide results and limits: Detected in blood as well were most expanded thyroid clonotypes with frequency above 0.001.

PBMCs had their origin in fresh peripheral blood (approximately 10 ml). This clonotype was sampled from a woman aged 25 to 39 with Graves' ophthalmopathy. The V gene is TRBV7-8, the J gene TRBJ1-1; 7 nucleotides line up with TRBD1. The specimen sequenced was blood. CDR3 amino acids: CASSFGRGGNAMNTEAFF. The CDR3 DNA sequence: TGTGCCAGCAGCTTTGGGAGAGGGGGCAACGCGATGAACACTGAAGCTTTCTTT.